This T cell receptor (beta chain) derives from a study of control samples from healthy donors and cancer patients. Deletions cut 4 bases from V and 5 bases from J, with 16 bases between. The germline V gene has CDR1 SGHRS and CDR2 YFSETQ. This CDR3 is 14 amino acids long. This table comes from immunoSEQ multiplex PCR, and its TCRdb copy is limited to in-frame clones, with some not included. The sample consists of tens of thousands of clones, around 87% of them appearing once. The sequencing input was blood. This sequence was found in a man aged 45 to 65 in good health. The chain recombines TRBV5-1 with TRBJ2-7; no reliable D call. CDR3 nucleotides: TGCGCCAGCAGCCCGGAGCCAGCCAACAACGAGCAGTACTTC. As protein: CASSPEPANNEQYF.